The 32 T cell receptor beta chains presented below share a single source sample, sequenced in a study of blood T cell repertoires in COVID-19. Clones were read by immunoSEQ multiplex PCR, and TCRdb kept only the in-frame ones, dropping some. The table includes 130,000 to 150,000 clones, 70% to 90% detected once. The sample was PBMCs or T cells enriched from blood (not recorded which). The source is a woman aged 40-49 years who had recovered from COVID-19.

The chain joins TRBV9 to TRBJ2-5, with TRBD2 as a possible D gene (6 bases). Per the germline V gene, CDR1 is SGDLS and CDR2 is YYNGEE. Trimming left V 1 base short and J 1 base short, with 11 bases between. The CDR3 covers 15 residues. CDR3 protein: CASSVKGTFQETQYF. The CDR3 region has the DNA TGTGCCAGCAGCGTAAAAGGGACTTTCCAAGAGACCCAGTACTTC. Based on the CDR3 plus reference TRBV9 and TRBJ2-5, the full variable domain is DSGVTQTPKHLITATGQRVTLRCSPRSGDLSVYWYQQSLDQGLQFLIQYYNGEERAKGNILERFSAQQFPDLHSELNLSSLELGDSALYFCASSVKGTFQETQYFGPGTRLLVL.

The V call is TRBV2, the J call TRBJ2-5; D is undetermined. CDR1 and CDR2 (germline): SNHLY, FYNNEI. Trimming removed 8 bases from V and 5 bases from J, with 18 bases in between. This CDR3 contains 14 residues. The CDR3 protein is CASSPQTSSETQYF. Here the CDR3 DNA reads TGTGCCAGCTCTCCTCAGACAAGTTCGGAGACCCAGTACTTC.

This rearrangement joins TRBV27 to TRBJ1-6, with D perhaps TRBD1 (5 bases). In germline, CDR1 is MNHEY, CDR2 SMNVEV (reference sequence). The CDR3 spans 16 residues. V lost 3 bases and J 0 bases, leaving 9 bases between the germline ends. The CDR3 DNA reads TGTGCCAGCAGTTTGGAGGGGAGCTCCTATAATTCACCCCTCCACTTT. Its protein is CASSLEGSSYNSPLHF.

The chain couples TRBV11-3 to TRBJ2-1, with no clear D. The CDR3 extends over 14 amino acids. Germline CDR1 and CDR2: SGHNT and YENEEA. Trimming cost V 0 bases and J 1 base, with 4 bases left between them. CDR3 in DNA: TGTGCCAGCAGCTTAGATCGGTCCTACAATGAGCAGTTCTTC. It translates to CASSLDRSYNEQFF.

The chain combines TRBV30 with TRBJ2-5; a possible D gene is TRBD1 (6 bases). The germline V gene encodes CDR1 GTSNPN and CDR2 SVGIG (reference sequence). The CDR3 contains 12 residues. Deletions cut 2 bases from V and 4 bases from J, with 8 bases between. CDR3 sequence reads: CAWSRGGETQYF. CDR3 coding DNA: TGTGCCTGGAGTAGAGGGGGAGAGACCCAGTACTTC.

The chain links TRBV5-4 to TRBJ1-2; tentatively, D is TRBD1 (6 bases). The CDR3 has 13 amino acids. The ends were cut back, 4 bases at V and 5 bases at J, with 12 bases in the middle. From germline, CDR1 is SGHNT and CDR2 YYREEE (reference sequence). The CDR3 DNA reads as TGTGCCAGCAGCGGTGACGGACAGTATGGCTACACCTTC. Translation: CASSGDGQYGYTF. Combining the CDR3 with reference TRBV5-4 and TRBJ1-2 gives the whole variable domain ETGVTQSPTHLIKTRGQQVTLRCSSQSGHNTVSWYQQALGQGPQFIFQYYREEENGRGNFPPRFSGLQFPNYSSELNVNALELDDSALYLCASSGDGQYGYTFGSGTRLTVV.

This chain joins TRBV4-1 and TRBJ2-1, with 7 bases matching TRBD1. Germline CDR1 MGHRA, CDR2 YSYEKL. This CDR3 has 14 amino acids. After removal of 4 bases from V and 6 bases from J, the junction contained 6 bases not matched to a gene. In DNA form, the CDR3 reads TGCGCCAGCAGCCTGGACAGGTCCATCAATGAGCAGTTCTTC. It translates to CASSLDRSINEQFF.

This chain uses TRBV30 with TRBJ2-3; 8 nucleotides line up with TRBD2. The CDR3 totals 16 residues. The V gene's germline CDR1 is GTSNPN and CDR2 SVGIG (reference sequence). The V and J ends lost 4 bases and 4 bases, in that order; junction bases with no gene match: 13. The CDR3 nucleotides read TGTGCCTGGAAGGGTTGGCGGGGGGACGGTGCAGATACGCAGTATTTT. This sequence encodes CAWKGWRGDGADTQYF.

The rearrangement uses TRBV25-1 and TRBJ1-1; D uncertain. The CDR3 contains 14 residues. Germline CDR1 and CDR2: MGHDK and SYGVNS. Trimming removed 1 base from V and 5 bases from J, with 11 bases in between. CDR3 sequence reads: CASSESGRYTEAFF. CDR3 DNA: TGTGCCAGCAGTGAATCAGGCAGATATACTGAAGCTTTCTTT.

The chain employs TRBV20-1 and TRBJ2-3, with D maybe TRBD2 (5 bases). Germline CDR1 reads DFQATT; CDR2 reads SNEGSKA (reference sequence). Trimming stripped 6 bases from V and 2 bases from J, with 6 bases between. The CDR3 loop spans 11 amino acids. This CDR3 is CSAEVTDTQYF. The DNA of the CDR3 is TGCAGTGCGGAGGTCACAGATACGCAGTATTTT.

This clone was seen once. The chain combines TRBV11-2 with TRBJ1-2; TRBD1 is a possible D gene (5 bases). The germline gives CDR1 SGHAT, CDR2 FQNNGV. The CDR3 has 15 amino acids. V was pared by 1 base and J by 4 bases, with 13 bases between. In DNA form, the CDR3 reads TGTGCCAGCAGCTTAGCAGGGATCGGATTCTATGGCTACACCTTC. This encodes CASSLAGIGFYGYTF.

This chain connects TRBV19 to TRBJ1-2; possibly TRBD1 for D (5 bases). The V end lost 8 bases, the J end lost 0 bases, and 19 bases lay between the germline ends. This CDR3 contains 16 residues. Germline CDR1 and CDR2: LNHDA and SQIVND (reference sequence). CDR3 protein: CASRRGGARANYGYTF. The CDR3 coding sequence is TGTGCCAGTCGAAGGGGTGGGGCTAGAGCTAACTATGGCTACACCTTC.

The chain uses TRBV7-8 and TRBJ2-2; 8 bases map to TRBD2. The CDR3 loop spans 16 amino acids. Trimming cost V 3 bases and J 5 bases; bases outside gene matches: 8. CDR1 is SGHVS, CDR2 FQNEAQ, per germline. DNA for the CDR3: TGTGCCAGCAGCTTTGCGCTAGCGGGTGATACCGGGGAGCTGTTTTTT. The encoded protein is CASSFALAGDTGELFF.

This chain connects TRBV30 to TRBJ2-2; D is ambiguous. The CDR3 contains 10 residues. Germline V gene lookup returns CDR1 GTSNPN and CDR2 SVGIG (reference sequence). V was shortened by 2 bases and J by 8 bases, with 3 bases between the two germline ends. The CDR3 nucleotides read TGTGCCTGGAGTACTGGGGAGCTGTTTTTT. Amino acids: CAWSTGELFF.

The chain recombines TRBV2 with TRBJ2-5, with 8 bases aligning to TRBD2. CDR3 size: 14 residues. Trimming cost V 4 bases and J 5 bases; bases outside gene matches: 6. CDR1 SNHLY and CDR2 FYNNEI come from the germline V gene. For the CDR3, the DNA is TGTGCCAGCAGTGCCAACGGGGGGGCCGAGACCCAGTACTTC. This encodes CASSANGGAETQYF.

This clone appeared once. The rearrangement uses TRBV27 and TRBJ2-1; TRBD1 agrees at 8 bases. The junction had 5 bases not matched to a gene; V was cut back by 4 bases and J by 6 bases. Germline CDR1 MNHEY, CDR2 SMNVEV (reference sequence). The CDR3 is made up of 14 amino acids. CDR3 DNA sequence: TGTGCCAGCAGTTCCGGGACAGGTCTCAATGAGCAGTTCTTC. Translating it yields CASSSGTGLNEQFF.

CDR3 nucleotide sequence: TGTGCCAGCAGCTCGATTCGAGATAGGACTAGCGGGAGGTCAGATACGCAGTATTTT. Translating gives CASSSIRDRTSGRSDTQYF. The chain employs TRBV5-5 and TRBJ2-3, with 14 bases lining up with TRBD2. CDR1 and CDR2 from the germline V gene are SGHKS and YYEKEE (reference sequence). The CDR3 length is 19 residues. V shed 3 bases and J 4 bases; nucleotides not matched to a gene: 13.

The gene calls are TRBV5-8 and TRBJ1-4; D unclear. V dropped 7 bases and J dropped 8 bases, with 12 bases sitting between them. This CDR3 comprises 12 residues. Looked up from germline, CDR1 is SGHTS and CDR2 is YDEGEE. CDR3 nucleotides: TGTGCCAGCCGCCCCGTACGGGAAAAACTGTTTTTT. The encoded protein is CASRPVREKLFF.

The chain carries TRBV6-5 and TRBJ1-2; D might be TRBD1 (5 bases). Germline V CDR1 and CDR2: MNHEY, SVGAGI. This CDR3 comprises 15 residues. The ends were cut back, 10 bases at V and 0 bases at J, with 18 bases in the middle. CDR3 in DNA: TGTGCCATCCTTCCGACAGCCCGAGCTAACTATGGCTACACCTTC. Encoded protein: CAILPTARANYGYTF.

The chain uses TRBV7-8 and TRBJ1-6; possible D gene TRBD1, 6 bases. The CDR3 is 17 amino acids. V was trimmed by 5 bases and J by 4 bases, leaving 18 bases between them. CDR1 is SGHVS, CDR2 FQNEAQ, per germline. The CDR3: CASSPLPQGPYNSPLHF. The CDR3 coding sequence is TGTGCCAGCAGCCCTCTCCCCCAGGGGCCTTATAATTCACCCCTCCACTTT. The full variable domain, with the rest looked up from reference TRBV7-8 and TRBJ1-6, is GAGVSQSPRYKVAKRGQDVALRCDPISGHVSLFWYQQALGQGPEFLTYFQNEAQLDKSGLPSDRFFAERPEGSVSTLKIQRTQQEDSAVYLCASSPLPQGPYNSPLHFGNGTRLTVT.

A few counts support this clone. The chain links TRBV27 to TRBJ1-3; perhaps TRBD1 as D (6 bases). V was shortened by 6 bases and J by 0 bases, with 12 bases between the two germline ends. Germline CDR1 MNHEY, CDR2 SMNVEV (reference sequence). This CDR3 region has 15 residues. DNA of the CDR3: TGTGCCAGCAGCCCAGGGGTTCACTCTGGAAACACCATATATTTT. This sequence encodes CASSPGVHSGNTIYF.

This chain connects TRBV24-1 to TRBJ2-3; TRBD1 aligns across 10 bases. The length of the CDR3 is 14 residues. Germline V gene sequence: CDR1 KGHDR, CDR2 SFDVKD. J gave up 1 base and V 7 bases, and 1 base lay outside the gene matches. CDR3 protein: CATRGTGGTDTQYF. For the CDR3, the DNA is TGTGCCACCAGGGGGACAGGGGGCACAGATACGCAGTATTTT.

CDR3 amino acids: CASTPMGGSRYEQYF. Here the CDR3 DNA reads TGTGCCAGCACTCCAATGGGGGGAAGTAGATACGAGCAGTACTTC. The chain combines TRBV6-5 with TRBJ2-7, with a possible D match to TRBD2 (6 bases). The CDR3 runs to 15 residues. Germline V gene sequence: CDR1 MNHEY, CDR2 SVGAGI. V was cut by 7 bases and J by 4 bases, with 20 bases left in between.

The chain couples TRBV28 to TRBJ1-2; no clear D gene. The germline V and J ends were trimmed by 4 bases and 6 bases, with 15 bases remaining between them. This CDR3 has 14 amino acids. In germline, CDR1 is MDHEN, CDR2 SYDVKM. CDR3 nucleotide sequence: TGTGCCAGCAGTTCTCGGGAGGCTAGACATGGCTACACCTTC. As protein: CASSSREARHGYTF.

V is TRBV3-1 (or the pseudogene TRBV3-2) and J is TRBJ1-6; D gene uncertain. CDR3 length: 14 residues. Trimming shortened V by 1 base and J by 5 bases, and 6 bases separated the two germline ends. Germline V gene lookup returns CDR1 LGHDT and CDR2 YNNKEL (reference sequence). CDR3 loop: CASSQVPDNSPLHF. CDR3 in DNA: TGTGCCAGCAGCCAAGTACCGGATAATTCACCCCTCCACTTT.

The chain employs TRBV19 and TRBJ1-3, with no clear D. Trimming stripped 7 bases from V and 0 bases from J, with 13 bases between. CDR1 and CDR2 (germline): LNHDA, SQIVND (reference sequence). The CDR3 loop spans 15 amino acids. This chain's CDR3 is CASKRVPISGNTIYF. The CDR3 DNA sequence: TGTGCCAGTAAGAGGGTCCCTATCTCTGGAAACACCATATATTTT. Full variable domain (outside the CDR3, taken from reference TRBV19 and TRBJ1-3): DGGITQSPKYLFRKEGQNVTLSCEQNLNHDAMYWYRQDPGQGLRLIYYSQIVNDFQKGDIAEGYSVSREKKESFPLTVTSAQKNPTAFYLCASKRVPISGNTIYFGEGSWLTVV.

This chain uses TRBV7-6 with TRBJ2-1, with a possible D match to TRBD1 (6 bases). V dropped 6 bases and J dropped 7 bases, with 13 bases sitting between them. The germline V gene has CDR1 SGHVS and CDR2 FNYEAQ. The CDR3 contains 13 residues. CDR3 residues: CASRRSGDNEQFF. CDR3 sequence (DNA): TGTGCCAGCAGGCGCTCAGGGGATAATGAGCAGTTCTTC.

This chain joins TRBV15 and TRBJ2-3; D perhaps matches TRBD1 (7 bases). In germline, CDR1 is LNHNV, CDR2 YYDKDF (reference sequence). The CDR3 is 17 residues long. The ends were cut back, 1 base at V and 3 bases at J, with 17 bases in the middle. The CDR3 sequence is CATSRAGGRKSTDTQYF. The CDR3 nucleotides are TGTGCCACCAGCAGAGCAGGGGGGCGGAAGAGTACAGATACGCAGTATTTT.

The chain carries TRBV5-6 and TRBJ1-3; unclear D gene. Germline CDR1 SGHDT, CDR2 YYEEEE. V was cut by 4 bases and J by 2 bases, with 7 bases left in between. The CDR3 consists of 13 residues. The CDR3 DNA reads as TGTGCCAGCAGCCCGGAGGCTGGAAACACCATATATTTT. Its translation: CASSPEAGNTIYF. The full variable domain, with the rest looked up from reference TRBV5-6 and TRBJ1-3, is DAGVTQSPTHLIKTRGQQVTLRCSPKSGHDTVSWYQQALGQGPQFIFQYYEEEERQRGNFPDRFSGHQFPNYSSELNVNALLLGDSALYLCASSPEAGNTIYFGEGSWLTVV.

V gene TRBV9 combines with J gene TRBJ2-3; a possible D gene is TRBD1 (6 bases). The CDR3 totals 14 residues. Germline-derived CDR1 and CDR2 are SGDLS and YYNGEE. V lost 4 bases to trimming and J lost 5 bases, with 14 bases between them. CDR3 amino acids: CASSPSGAVDTQYF. The CDR3 DNA reads TGTGCCAGCAGCCCCTCAGGGGCAGTAGATACGCAGTATTTT. Full variable domain (outside the CDR3, taken from reference TRBV9 and TRBJ2-3): DSGVTQTPKHLITATGQRVTLRCSPRSGDLSVYWYQQSLDQGLQFLIQYYNGEERAKGNILERFSAQQFPDLHSELNLSSLELGDSALYFCASSPSGAVDTQYFGPGTRLTVL.

The V call is TRBV19, the J call TRBJ2-7; 9 nucleotides align to TRBD1. The V and J ends lost 4 bases and 6 bases, in that order; junction bases with no gene match: 7. The germline CDR1 and CDR2 sequences are LNHDA and SQIVND (reference sequence). The CDR3 sequence is 14 residues long. The CDR3, as DNA: TGTGCCAGTAGTACGGACAGGGGATGGGGCGAGCAGTACTTC. Translating gives CASSTDRGWGEQYF.

The sample holds one count of this clone. V usage is TRBV12-3 or TRBV12-4 and J usage is TRBJ1-2, with D maybe TRBD1 (5 bases). Between the trimmed V and J ends, which lost 4 bases and 5 bases, there was a span of 11 bases. The CDR3 sequence is 13 residues long. The CDR3 DNA reads TGTGCCAGCAGTTCCCCCGGGGGATATGGCTACACCTTC. Its translation: CASSSPGGYGYTF.